The sequence of this T cell receptor (beta chain) was determined in a study of cytomegalovirus exposure and HLA in healthy donors. Broader study findings: In most subjects, TCR beta sequences reportedly gave accurate predictions of HLA-A and HLA-B alleles. Fewer N-insertions than the roughly 670-donor mean were reportedly shown by an Asian-associated ancestry cluster in a later analysis. In an earlier analysis, about 87% or about 30%: the productive usage of most TCR beta V segments. An observed cluster of highly shared sequence variants was recorded as a likely sequencing artifact.

A remark on this clone: Its antigen is not known.

Primers for the PCR totalled 60 Vbeta and 13 Jbeta. The table came from immunoSEQ multiplex PCR; TCRdb's copy has only in-frame clones and leaves some out. The data show about 130,000 clones, nearly 80% seen once. Germline loops: CDR1 MDHEN, CDR2 SYDVKM. The length of the CDR3 is 12 residues. The V and J ends lost 7 bases and 7 bases respectively, with 11 bases between them. This clonotype was obtained from a man between 25 and 39 years old in good health and CMV-seronegative. Sequencing was performed on PBMCs. The J gene is TRBJ2-4, the V gene TRBV28; tentative D call: TRBD1 (5 bases). CDR3 residues: CASTSSGNIQYF. As DNA, the CDR3 is TGTGCCAGCACCTCCTCAGGGAACATTCAGTACTTC.